The clone carrying this T cell receptor (beta chain) has a single count. The sample originates from a study of technical replicates of blood from a few donors. V was cut by 0 bases and J by 2 bases, with 11 bases left in between. The CDR3 spans 15 residues. The germline gives CDR1 MNHNS, CDR2 SASEGT. TCRdb keeps only in-frame clones here, not all; method: immunoSEQ multiplex PCR. The sample yields about 15,000 clones, roughly 80% seen once. The genes are TRBV6-1 and TRBJ2-7; no firm D call. This clonotype was sampled from a human donor in good health. The sample was PBMCs. CDR3 nucleotide sequence: TGTGCCAGCAGTGAAGCCGCGAGTTTGGCCTACGAGCAGTACTTC. It codes for CASSEAASLAYEQYF.